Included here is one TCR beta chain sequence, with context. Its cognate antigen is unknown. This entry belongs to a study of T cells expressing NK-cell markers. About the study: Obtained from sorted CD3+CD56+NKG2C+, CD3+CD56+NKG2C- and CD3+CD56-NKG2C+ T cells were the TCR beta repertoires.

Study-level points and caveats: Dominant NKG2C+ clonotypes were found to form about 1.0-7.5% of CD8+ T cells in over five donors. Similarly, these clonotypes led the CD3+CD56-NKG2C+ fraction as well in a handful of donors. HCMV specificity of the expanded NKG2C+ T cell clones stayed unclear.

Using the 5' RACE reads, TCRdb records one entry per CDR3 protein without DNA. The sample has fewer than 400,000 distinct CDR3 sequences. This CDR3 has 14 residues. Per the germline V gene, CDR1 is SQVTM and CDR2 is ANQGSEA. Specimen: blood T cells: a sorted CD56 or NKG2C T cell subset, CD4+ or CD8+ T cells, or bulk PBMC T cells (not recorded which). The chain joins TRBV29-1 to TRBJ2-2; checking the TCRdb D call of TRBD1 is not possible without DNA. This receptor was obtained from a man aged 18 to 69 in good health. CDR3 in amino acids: CSARWGGDTGELFF.